This TCR beta chain was obtained from a study of T-cell memory formation after mild COVID-19. Study-wide background: TCR clusters mostly belonged to single donors.

TCRdb reprocessed the 5' RACE reads with MiXCR, giving one entry per CDR3 protein. This sample has about 620,000 distinct CDR3 sequences, with approximately 19% found just once. Findings and limits, study-wide: A second wave expanding day 15 to 37 was CD4+-biased; contracting clones were balanced. There were some responding clones in pre-infection memory, which suggested that cross-reactive memory had joined. Clones that contracted clustered mainly in CM and EM if CD4+ and in EMRA if CD8+.

Per germline, CDR1 SNHLY and CDR2 FYNNEI. CDR3 length: 14 amino acids. V shed 3 bases and J shed 4 bases, with 12 bases lying between them. Points on this clonotype: Its antigen is not known.

The sample comprised PBMCs or a T cell subset sorted from them (not recorded which). This sequence originates from an adult woman who had mild COVID-19 (a few samples of this study predate the infection). Cell type and time point are not known. The chain recombines TRBV2 with TRBJ1-1; D is possibly TRBD1 (5 bases). CDR3 nucleotide sequence: TGTGCCAGCAGTGAGGGGGAACTGAGCACTGAAGCTTTCTTT. It is translated as CASSEGELSTEAFF.